This TCR beta chain was captured by sequencing in a study of blood T cell repertoires in COVID-19. Study-wide background: Sources were T cells, B-cell-depleted T cells, or PBMCs; the material itself was cDNA or gDNA.

Assay: immunoSEQ multiplex PCR; the TCRdb copy retains only in-frame clones and omits some. Of 320,000 or so clones listed, around 90% are singletons. The CDR3 covers 14 residues. CDR1 and CDR2 from the germline V gene are SGHVS and FNYEAQ. J lost 6 bases, V lost 5 bases, and 8 bases had no gene match. The sequence came from a man in his 60s who had recovered from COVID-19. The chain carries TRBV7-6 and TRBJ2-7; 9 bases are a match to TRBD1. Sample: PBMCs or T cells enriched from blood (not recorded which). Here the CDR3 DNA reads TGTGCCAGCAGCCAAACAGGGGGCGCGGGCGAGCAGTACTTC. Amino acids: CASSQTGGAGEQYF.